These 23 T cell receptor beta chains came from one sample sequenced in a study of shared clonotypes between healthy human individuals. Measured with immunoSEQ multiplex PCR; TCRdb has only the in-frame clones, and not every one. The data show millions of clones, approximately 95% seen once. Sequencing was carried out using naive CD4+ T cells from PBMCs. Documented subset: CD45RA+ positively selected. Receptors originate from a man aged 18 to 29 in good health. Some clones in this sample may be carry-over from other donors' samples.

The chain combines TRBV11-3 with TRBJ2-7; 14 bases are shared with TRBD2. With V trimmed by 7 bases and J by 1 base, 12 bases remained unmatched. CDR1 is SGHNT, CDR2 YENEEA, per germline. CDR3 length: 18 residues. The CDR3 bases are TGTGCCAGCAAAGAAGCCGGGACTAGCGGGAGAAGGTCCTACGAGCAGTACTTC. Encoded protein: CASKEAGTSGRRSYEQYF. Full variable domain (rest looked up from reference TRBV11-3 and TRBJ2-7): EAGVVQSPRYKIIEKKQPVAFWCNPISGHNTLYWYLQNLGQGPELLIRYENEEAVDDSQLPKDRFSAERLKGVDSTLKIQPAELGDSAVYLCASKEAGTSGRRSYEQYFGPGTRLTVT.

Of note for this clone: The sample carries other DNA sequences with the same CDR3. The V and J genes are TRBV4-1 and TRBJ2-5; no definite D call. The germline V gene encodes CDR1 MGHRA and CDR2 YSYEKL. The CDR3 has 14 residues. Trimming stripped 2 bases from V and 0 bases from J, with 7 bases between. In nucleotides, the CDR3 is TGCGCCAGCAGCCAATCTGGACACCAAGAGACCCAGTACTTC. This gives the protein CASSQSGHQETQYF.

Concerning this clone itself: The same CDR3 is also encoded by other DNA sequences in this sample. V usage is TRBV5-1 and J usage is TRBJ2-1; D gene ambiguous. Germline V gene lookup returns CDR1 SGHRS and CDR2 YFSETQ. This CDR3 contains 13 residues. Trimming stripped 2 bases from V and 7 bases from J, with 10 bases between. DNA for the CDR3: TGCGCCAGCAGCTTTGGGCAAGGGAATGAGCAGTTCTTC. The encoded protein is CASSFGQGNEQFF.

The V call is TRBV9, the J call TRBJ2-7; 8 bases are a match to TRBD1. CDR1 is SGDLS, CDR2 YYNGEE, per germline. The CDR3 loop spans 15 amino acids. V lost 2 bases to trimming and J lost 7 bases; unmatched junction nucleotides: 11. The DNA for the CDR3 is TGTGCCAGCAGCGTCGGGACAGGAGGAGGATGGGAGCAGTACTTC. It is translated as CASSVGTGGGWEQYF.

About this clone: At one of its ends the junction is not consistent with the germline gene, which may arise from a read error. The V gene is TRBV9, the J gene TRBJ2-1; D not certain. Germline CDR1 reads SGDLS; CDR2 reads YYNGEE. The CDR3 extends over 13 amino acids. The CDR3 region is CASSVGLRAEPFF. The CDR3 DNA reads as TGTGCCAGCAGCGTAGGACTTCGGGCCGAGCCGTTCTTC. Full variable domain (missing parts from reference TRBV9 and TRBJ2-1): DSGVTQTPKHLITATGQRVTLRCSPRSGDLSVYWYQQSLDQGLQFLIQYYNGEERAKGNILERFSAQQFPDLHSELNLSSLELGDSALYFCASSVGLRAEPFFGPGTRLTVL.

In the case of this clone: At the DNA level, this CDR3 is encoded by other sequences in the same sample as well. V usage is TRBV30 and J usage is TRBJ2-3; D remains ambiguous. Germline loops: CDR1 GTSNPN, CDR2 SVGIG (reference sequence). V was shortened by 0 bases and J by 6 bases, with 4 bases between the two germline ends. The CDR3 spans 11 residues. CDR3 loop: CAWSVGDTQYF. The CDR3, as DNA: TGTGCCTGGAGTGTTGGGGATACGCAGTATTTT. Using reference TRBV30 and TRBJ2-3 for the parts outside the CDR3, the full variable domain is SQTIHQWPATLVQPVGSPLSLECTVEGTSNPNLYWYRQAAGRGLQLLFYSVGIGQISSEVPQNLSASRPQDRQFILSSKKLLLSDSGFYLCAWSVGDTQYFGPGTRLTVL.

The genes are TRBV18 and TRBJ2-2, with D possibly TRBD1 on 5 matching bases. V was trimmed by 7 bases and J by 1 base, leaving 10 bases between them. Germline values: CDR1 KGHSH, CDR2 LQKENI. The CDR3 sequence is 14 residues long. The CDR3, as DNA: TGTGCCAGCTACAGAGACAGGAACACCGGGGAGCTGTTTTTT. Translated, it gives CASYRDRNTGELFF.

The chain is built from TRBV5-1 and TRBJ2-1; no firm D call. Germline-derived CDR1 and CDR2 are SGHRS and YFSETQ. Trimming pared 0 bases from V and 10 bases from J, leaving 11 bases between. This CDR3 has 13 residues. The CDR3 sequence is CASSLAAGREQFF. CDR3 DNA sequence: TGCGCCAGCAGCTTGGCCGCAGGCCGCGAGCAGTTCTTC.

The gene calls are TRBV29-1 and TRBJ2-3; no clear D gene. Germline V gene lookup returns CDR1 SQVTM and CDR2 ANQGSEA. The CDR3 is 12 amino acids. Trimming took off 1 base at V and 4 bases at J, with 6 bases between the two ends. The CDR3 is CSVEGRADTQYF. CDR3 DNA sequence: TGCAGCGTTGAAGGACGGGCAGATACGCAGTATTTT.

The chain uses TRBV13 and TRBJ2-5; D remains unclear. V lost 4 bases, J lost 5 bases, and 5 bases lay in between. CDR3 length: 11 amino acids. Germline V gene data show CDR1 as PRHDT and CDR2 as FYEKMQ (reference sequence). The CDR3 here is CASSSTETQYF. Written as DNA, the CDR3 is TGTGCCAGCAGCTCAACGGAGACCCAGTACTTC.

The V and J genes are TRBV5-1 and TRBJ2-3; either TRBD1 or TRBD2 may fit D (11 bases each). The germline V gene encodes CDR1 SGHRS and CDR2 YFSETQ. This CDR3 is built from 18 residues. The germline V and J ends were trimmed by 4 bases and 2 bases, with 23 bases remaining between them. The CDR3 DNA sequence: TGCGCCAGCAGCGAGGGGACAGGGGGACTAGCGGTCACAGATACGCAGTATTTT. Protein product: CASSEGTGGLAVTDTQYF.

V usage is TRBV2 and J usage is TRBJ2-1; 10 nucleotides line up with TRBD2. The CDR3 runs to 15 residues. Germline CDR1 and CDR2: SNHLY and FYNNEI. Trimming at V came to 4 bases and at J to 3 bases, leaving 3 bases not matched to a gene. The CDR3 nucleotides read TGTGCCAGCAGTGTGTCTAGCGGGAGCTACAATGAGCAGTTCTTC. This sequence encodes CASSVSSGSYNEQFF.

The chain combines TRBV7-8 with TRBJ2-1, with D unresolved. Germline V lookup: CDR1 SGHVS, CDR2 FQNEAQ. The CDR3 totals 13 residues. The V gene lost 5 bases and the J gene lost 4 bases, with 9 bases spanning the gap. The CDR3 sequence is CASSPGTYNEQFF. DNA of the CDR3: TGTGCCAGCAGCCCCGGAACGTACAATGAGCAGTTCTTC. Full variable domain (rest looked up from reference TRBV7-8 and TRBJ2-1): GAGVSQSPRYKVAKRGQDVALRCDPISGHVSLFWYQQALGQGPEFLTYFQNEAQLDKSGLPSDRFFAERPEGSVSTLKIQRTQQEDSAVYLCASSPGTYNEQFFGPGTRLTVL.

The gene calls are TRBV7-9 and TRBJ2-2; D remains ambiguous. Germline CDR1 SEHNR, CDR2 FQNEAQ (reference sequence). Trimming took off 5 bases at V and 7 bases at J, with 20 bases between the two ends. CDR3 size: 16 residues. The CDR3 DNA sequence: TGTGCCAGCAGCCCAGGTCACCGGGCCCAAGGCGGGGAGCTGTTTTTT. Protein sequence: CASSPGHRAQGGELFF.

The chain is built from TRBV19 and TRBJ1-3; D remains ambiguous. The germline CDR1 and CDR2 sequences are LNHDA and SQIVND (reference sequence). V was pared by 7 bases and J by 0 bases, with 16 bases between. CDR3 length equals 16 residues. CDR3: CASIRTPLSSGNTIYF. The CDR3 DNA reads TGTGCCAGTATCCGGACGCCATTAAGCTCTGGAAACACCATATATTTT.

This chain uses TRBV18 with TRBJ1-4; a weak D match, TRBD1 (5 bases). The germline gives CDR1 KGHSH, CDR2 LQKENI. V was trimmed by 1 base and J by 3 bases, leaving 15 bases between them. The CDR3 consists of 17 residues. CDR3 sequence (DNA): TGTGCCAGCTCACCACAAACCGCAGGGAGGGCTAATGAAAAACTGTTTTTT. Translation gives CASSPQTAGRANEKLFF.

This clone was detected a few times. The chain combines TRBV18 with TRBJ1-1; maybe TRBD1 (5 bases). V was cut by 3 bases and J by 6 bases, with 11 bases left in between. The CDR3 is made up of 13 amino acids. Germline CDR1 is KGHSH and CDR2 is LQKENI. The CDR3 here is CASSPTRVPEAFF. CDR3 nucleotides: TGTGCCAGCTCACCTACCAGGGTCCCTGAAGCTTTCTTT.

The V and J genes are TRBV28 and TRBJ1-1, with D uncertain. CDR1 MDHEN and CDR2 SYDVKM come from the germline V gene. The V gene lost 3 bases and the J gene lost 8 bases, with 7 bases spanning the gap. This CDR3 contains 11 residues. The CDR3 reads CASSLRLEAFF. In DNA, the CDR3 is TGTGCCAGCAGTTTGCGGCTGGAAGCTTTCTTT.

This clone was counted once. The chain has TRBV7-2 and TRBJ2-7, with D perhaps matching TRBD2 (6 bases). The germline V gene has CDR1 SGHTA and CDR2 FQGNSA. Trimming took 1 base from V and 4 from J, leaving 17 bases between them. The CDR3 sequence is 16 residues long. The CDR3 DNA is TGTGCCAGCAGCTTAGGGAGGGGTACCGATCATTACGAGCAGTACTTC. Its translation: CASSLGRGTDHYEQYF.

The chain links TRBV7-2 to TRBJ1-4; 12 bases agree with TRBD1. Germline CDR1 reads SGHTA; CDR2 reads FQGNSA. Trimming at V came to 5 bases and at J to 3 bases, leaving 4 bases not matched to a gene. This CDR3 is built from 16 residues. CDR3 protein: CASSRGQGASNEKLFF. CDR3 coding DNA: TGTGCCAGCAGCCGGGGACAGGGGGCTTCTAATGAAAAACTGTTTTTT.

This clone has only one observation. This chain connects TRBV4-3 to TRBJ1-2, with D perhaps TRBD1 (6 bases). The CDR3 runs to 14 residues. V was clipped by 2 bases and J by 4 bases, with 11 bases between them. Germline V gene data show CDR1 as LGHNA and CDR2 as YSLEER. The CDR3 DNA reads as TGCGCCAGCAGCCAAAAGGGGGGAAGCTATGGCTACACCTTC. It translates to CASSQKGGSYGYTF.

This chain connects TRBV18 to TRBJ2-1; 8 nucleotides line up with TRBD2. Germline V gene data show CDR1 as KGHSH and CDR2 as LQKENI. The CDR3 is made up of 17 amino acids. V lost 3 bases, J lost 2 bases, and 9 bases stayed unmatched. CDR3 sequence (DNA): TGTGCCAGCTCACCCTCGTCTACTAGCGGTCCCTACAATGAGCAGTTCTTC. This translates into CASSPSSTSGPYNEQFF.

As regards this clone: Other DNA sequences of this sample code for an identical CDR3. The chain links TRBV7-3 to TRBJ2-2; D is unclear. Germline values: CDR1 SGHTA, CDR2 FQGTGA. The CDR3 runs 14 residues. V was cut by 4 bases and J by 1 base, with 7 bases left in between. CDR3 protein: CASSSTVNTGELFF. CDR3 sequence (DNA): TGTGCCAGCAGCTCGACGGTGAACACCGGGGAGCTGTTTTTT.